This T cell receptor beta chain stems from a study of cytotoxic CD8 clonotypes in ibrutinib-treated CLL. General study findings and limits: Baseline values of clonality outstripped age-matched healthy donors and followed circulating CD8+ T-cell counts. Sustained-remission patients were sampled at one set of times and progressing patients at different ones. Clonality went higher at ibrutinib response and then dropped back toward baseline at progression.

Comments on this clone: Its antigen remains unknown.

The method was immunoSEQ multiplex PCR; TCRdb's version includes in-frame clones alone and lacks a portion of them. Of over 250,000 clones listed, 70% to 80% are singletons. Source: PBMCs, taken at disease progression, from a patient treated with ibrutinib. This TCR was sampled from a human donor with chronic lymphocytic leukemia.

This chain's CDR3 is CASSEPTSGSPDTQYF. The CDR3 nucleotides read TGCGCCAGCAGTGAACCGACTAGCGGGAGCCCAGATACGCAGTATTTT. V usage is TRBV10-2 and J usage is TRBJ2-3; 12 bases match TRBD2. This CDR3 spans 16 amino acids. Trimming took 3 bases from V and 4 from J; bases not matched to a gene: 5. The V gene's germline CDR1 is WSHSY and CDR2 SAAADI.